This TCR beta chain was recorded in a study of blood T cells in healthy people across ages. This clonotype was seen a handful of times. The CDR3 is 13 amino acids. Trimming took 6 bases from V and 1 from J, leaving 10 bases between them. Germline lookup yields CDR1 ENHRY and CDR2 SYGVKD. A second PCR of 7 to 11 cycles used a sample-barcoded 5' primer and a J-beta primer mix. TCRdb re-called the 5' RACE reads through MiXCR, storing one row per CDR3 protein. The data show approximately 760,000 distinct CDR3 sequences, around 25% seen once. The sample also formed part of further work on T cells of mothers and their children.

The J gene is TRBJ2-7, the V gene TRBV10-3, with D uncertain. The sequencing input was blood. This TCR was recovered from a boy between 5 and 17 years old in good health. This CDR3 reads CAISHSDSYEQYF. CDR3 sequence (DNA): TGTGCCATCAGCCACAGTGATTCCTACGAGCAGTACTTC.